This T cell receptor beta chain was sequenced during a study of chronic HIV infection and antiretroviral therapy (dated by TCRdb to between 2014 and 2017). The library came from 5' RACE. The data were produced on an Illumina MiSeq. The raw public reads went through TCRdb reprocessing: fastp at Q25, MiXCR clone calling, in-frame beta chains kept. Identical CDR3 protein sequences are pooled into one entry, listed with their most common genes and DNA. The table for this sample lists some 43,000 distinct CDR3 sequences; about 18% of them were counted only once. The ten most abundant clones make up 2.8% of the sample. About this clonotype itself: No cognate antigen has been identified for it. No quality values exist for individual bases; no much larger clone is one base distant.

This sequence originates from an adult who had HIV and had not received antiretroviral therapy, or was an uninfected healthy control (not recorded which). The specimen sequenced was peripheral blood.

The CDR3 region reads CASSLARRVNTEAFF. The nucleotide sequence reads as follows: TGTGCCAGCAGTTTGGCCAGAAGGGTGAACACTGAAGCTTTCTTT. The V gene is TRBV28 and the J gene is TRBJ1-1, with the D gene not clear enough to name. V is reduced by 3 bases and J by 0 bases, leaving a spacing of 11 bases between them. The CDR3 contains 15 residues, cysteine and phenylalanine counted. Of all the DNA, just the CDR3 is kept, 45 bases in frame from base 1. The CDR1 and CDR2 encoded by the germline V gene are MDHEN and SYDVKM.